The sequence of this T cell receptor (beta chain) was determined in a study of blood T cell repertoires in COVID-19. Across the whole study: Both acute and convalescent COVID-19 samples were obtained from the United States, Italy and Spain. T cells, B-cell-depleted T cells, or PBMCs provided the cDNA or gDNA that served as material.

In the source study's methods: Estimation of nucleated cell counts was performed using reference gene primer amplification. Only in-frame clones appear in the TCRdb table, and some are missing; sequencing was by immunoSEQ multiplex PCR. That table furnishes V, J and clone size, whereas the DNA furnished D and trimming. The sample lists roughly 60,000 clones, roughly 80% occurring once. The CDR3 is 13 amino acids. V was pared by 5 bases and J by 7 bases, with 14 bases between. Germline-derived CDR1 and CDR2 are KGHSH and LQKENI. Sample: peripheral blood. The TCR originated in a human donor in a cohort sampled during active COVID-19. The rearrangement links TRBV18 to TRBJ1-1; TRBD1 might be the D (5 bases). CDR3: CASSSLQDGEAFF. The CDR3 DNA follows: TGTGCCAGCTCATCCCTACAGGACGGTGAAGCTTTCTTT.